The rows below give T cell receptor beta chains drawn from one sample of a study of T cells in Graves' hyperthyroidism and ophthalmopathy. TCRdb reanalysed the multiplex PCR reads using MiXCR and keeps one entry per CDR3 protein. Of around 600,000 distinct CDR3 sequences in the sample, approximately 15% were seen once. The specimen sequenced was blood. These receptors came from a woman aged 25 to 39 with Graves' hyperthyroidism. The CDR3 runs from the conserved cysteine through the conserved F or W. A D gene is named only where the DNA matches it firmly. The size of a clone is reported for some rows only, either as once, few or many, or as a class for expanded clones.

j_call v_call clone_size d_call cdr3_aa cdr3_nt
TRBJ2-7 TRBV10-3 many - CAISEWGDSQGSYEQYF TGTGCCATCAGTGAGTGGGGTGACAGCCAGGGTTCCTACGAGCAGTACTTC
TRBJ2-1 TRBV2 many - CASRKGIVNEQFF TGTGCCAGCAGGAAGGGGATTGTGAATGAGCAGTTCTTC
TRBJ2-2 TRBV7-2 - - CASSLGGDSTNTGELFF TGTGCCAGCAGCTTAGGGGGGGACTCCACGAACACCGGGGAGCTGTTTTTT
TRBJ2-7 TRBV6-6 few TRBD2 CASSYSTGLAGGSEQYF TGTGCCAGCAGTTACTCCACGGGACTAGCGGGAGGAAGCGAGCAGTACTTC
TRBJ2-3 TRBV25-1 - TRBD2 CASSELATSATDTQYF TGTGCCAGCAGTGAATTGGCAACTAGCGCAACAGATACGCAGTATTTT
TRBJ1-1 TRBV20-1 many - CSAPRTDLNTEAFF TGCAGTGCCCCTCGGACGGATTTGAACACTGAAGCTTTCTTT
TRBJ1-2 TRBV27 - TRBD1 CASGQVRSGGYTF TGTGCCAGCGGACAGGTGCGCTCGGGTGGCTACACCTTC
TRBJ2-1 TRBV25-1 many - CASSGSLVASSYNEQFF TGTGCCAGCAGTGGCTCTCTGGTGGCAAGCTCCTACAATGAGCAGTTCTTC
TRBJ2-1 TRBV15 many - CATSRIPGHEQFF TGTGCCACCAGCAGAATTCCAGGGCATGAGCAGTTCTTC
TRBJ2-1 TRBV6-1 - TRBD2 CASSRLADYNEQFF TGTGCCAGCAGTAGACTAGCGGATTACAATGAGCAGTTCTTC
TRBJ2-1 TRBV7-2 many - CASSLQYGEQFF TGTGCCAGCAGCTTACAGTATGGTGAGCAGTTCTTC
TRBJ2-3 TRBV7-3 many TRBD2 CASSPQVAGGTDTQYF TGTGCCAGCAGCCCACAGGTGGCGGGAGGCACAGATACGCAGTATTTT
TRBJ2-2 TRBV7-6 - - CASSFSLGTLDTGELFF TGTGCCAGCAGCTTTTCCCTCGGGACATTGGACACCGGGGAGCTGTTTTTT
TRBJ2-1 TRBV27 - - CASSDGSYNEQFF TGTGCCAGCAGTGACGGCTCCTACAATGAGCAGTTCTTC
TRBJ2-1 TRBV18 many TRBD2 CASSPSGLGGNEQFF TGTGCCAGCTCACCTTCGGGACTAGGAGGCAATGAGCAGTTCTTC
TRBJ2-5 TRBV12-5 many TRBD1 CASAPDRYQETQYF TGTGCTAGTGCCCCGGACAGGTACCAAGAGACCCAGTACTTC
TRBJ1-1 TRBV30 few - CAWSVYGLRGDAFF TGTGCCTGGAGTGTATACGGGCTTAGAGGGGATGCTTTCTTT
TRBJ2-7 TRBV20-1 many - CSASAQGGNEQYF TGCAGTGCTAGTGCCCAGGGGGGGAACGAGCAGTACTTC
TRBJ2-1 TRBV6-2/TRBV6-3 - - CASSVLQGPYNEQFF TGTGCCAGCAGTGTGCTACAGGGCCCCTACAATGAGCAGTTCTTC
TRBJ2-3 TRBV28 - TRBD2 CASSSRGLAGASTDTQYF TGTGCCAGCAGTTCGCGGGGACTAGCGGGGGCTAGCACAGATACGCAGTATTTT
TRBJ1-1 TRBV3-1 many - CASSQDRRVEAFF TGTGCCAGCAGCCAAGATCGCAGGGTTGAAGCTTTCTTT
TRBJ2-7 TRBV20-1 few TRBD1 CSARGGQSYEQYF TGCAGTGCTAGAGGGGGACAGTCCTACGAGCAGTACTTC
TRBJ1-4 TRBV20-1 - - CSALPPTTYNEKLFF TGCAGTGCTCTTCCCCCTACTACTTATAATGAAAAACTGTTTTTT
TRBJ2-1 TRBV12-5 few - CASGLGLSYEQFF TGTGCTAGTGGTTTGGGACTTTCCTATGAGCAGTTCTTC
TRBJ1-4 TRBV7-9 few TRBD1 CASSLAFASTGTGLEKLFF TGTGCCAGCAGCTTAGCATTCGCCTCAACCGGGACAGGACTAGAAAAACTGTTTTTT
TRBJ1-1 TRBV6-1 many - CASSEVRGGGVVTEAFF TGTGCCAGCAGTGAAGTTAGAGGTGGGGGGGTAGTCACTGAAGCTTTCTTT
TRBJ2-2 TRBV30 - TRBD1 CAWSQTGGGELFF TGTGCCTGGAGCCAAACAGGGGGCGGGGAGCTGTTTTTT
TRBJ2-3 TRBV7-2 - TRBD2 CASSLDGTSGHTDTQYF TGTGCCAGCAGCTTAGACGGGACTAGCGGGCACACAGATACGCAGTATTTT
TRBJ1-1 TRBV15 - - CATSKGVDTEAFF TGTGCCACCAGCAAGGGGGTGGACACTGAAGCTTTCTTT
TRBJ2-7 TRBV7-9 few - CASSFSWGEFPYEQYF TGTGCCAGCAGCTTTTCGTGGGGAGAATTCCCCTACGAGCAGTACTTC
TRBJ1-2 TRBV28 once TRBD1 CASSSTGTGVGYGYTF TGTGCCAGCAGTTCAACCGGGACAGGGGTCGGGTATGGCTACACCTTC
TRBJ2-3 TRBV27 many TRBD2 CASNGLASRGDTQYF TGTGCCAGTAATGGACTAGCTAGCAGGGGAGATACGCAGTATTTT
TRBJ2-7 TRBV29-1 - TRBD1 CSVPTGTGNYEQYF TGCAGCGTCCCCACCGGGACAGGGAACTACGAGCAGTACTTC
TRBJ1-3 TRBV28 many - CASSFTLPTGNTIYF TGTGCCAGCAGTTTCACACTCCCCACTGGAAACACCATATATTTT
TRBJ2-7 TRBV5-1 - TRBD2 CASSPGTSGRRIYEQYF TGCGCCAGCAGCCCCGGGACTAGCGGGAGGAGGATCTACGAGCAGTACTTC
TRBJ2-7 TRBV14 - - CASSQGAGRPYEQYF TGTGCCAGCAGCCAAGGGGCGGGACGGCCCTACGAGCAGTACTTC
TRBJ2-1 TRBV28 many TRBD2 CASRKDLAGGPNHNEQFF TGTGCCAGCAGAAAAGACCTAGCGGGAGGGCCGAACCACAATGAGCAGTTCTTC
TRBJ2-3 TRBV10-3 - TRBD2 CAISGRAGDADTQYF TGTGCCATCAGTGGTAGGGCGGGAGACGCAGATACGCAGTATTTT
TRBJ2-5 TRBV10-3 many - CAIRDTDEETQYF TGTGCCATCAGGGACACGGACGAAGAGACCCAGTACTTC
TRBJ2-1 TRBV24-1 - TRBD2 CATSVSLADNEQFF TGTGCCACCAGTGTTTCCCTAGCGGACAATGAGCAGTTCTTC
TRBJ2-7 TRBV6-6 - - CASSYESGQPYEQYF TGTGCCAGCAGTTACGAGTCGGGACAACCTTACGAGCAGTACTTC
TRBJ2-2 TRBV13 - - CASSSTRLIGELFF TGTGCCAGCAGCTCAACGAGACTTATCGGGGAGCTGTTTTTT
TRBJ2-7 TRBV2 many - CASRSDPGSSYEQYF TGTGCCAGCAGATCTGACCCAGGTAGCTCCTACGAGCAGTACTTC
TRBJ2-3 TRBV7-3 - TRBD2 CASSASGGRVTDTQYF TGTGCCAGCAGCGCATCGGGAGGCAGGGTCACAGATACGCAGTATTTT
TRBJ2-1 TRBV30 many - CAWNREFANEQFF TGTGCCTGGAACAGGGAGTTCGCCAATGAGCAGTTCTTC
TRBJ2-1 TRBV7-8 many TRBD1 CASSLVDRVPSSYNEQFF TGTGCCAGCAGCTTAGTGGACAGGGTCCCAAGCTCCTACAATGAGCAGTTCTTC
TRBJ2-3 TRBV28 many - CASSTTDTQYF TGTGCCAGCAGCACCACAGATACGCAGTATTTT
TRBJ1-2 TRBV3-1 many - CASSQDLGLTKNGYTF TGTGCCAGCAGCCAAGACCTGGGCCTGACGAAGAATGGCTACACCTTC
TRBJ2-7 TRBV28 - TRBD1 CASVRQGGEQYF TGTGCCAGCGTAAGACAGGGCGGCGAGCAGTACTTC
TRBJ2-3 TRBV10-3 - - CAISEPGTPSTDTQYF TGTGCCATCAGTGAACCCGGGACACCTAGCACAGATACGCAGTATTTT
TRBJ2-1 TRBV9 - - CASSVSEEPYNEQFF TGTGCCAGCAGCGTCTCGGAGGAGCCCTACAATGAGCAGTTCTTC
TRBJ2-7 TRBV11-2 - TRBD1 CASSGMASTGGRQYF TGTGCCAGCAGCGGGATGGCGTCGACAGGGGGTCGGCAGTACTTC
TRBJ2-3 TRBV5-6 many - CASWLGRRTDTQYF TGTGCCAGCTGGCTAGGGCGGCGCACAGATACGCAGTATTTT
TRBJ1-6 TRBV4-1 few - CASSQVLQGESPLHF TGCGCCAGCAGCCAAGTCCTACAGGGAGAATCACCCCTCCACTTT